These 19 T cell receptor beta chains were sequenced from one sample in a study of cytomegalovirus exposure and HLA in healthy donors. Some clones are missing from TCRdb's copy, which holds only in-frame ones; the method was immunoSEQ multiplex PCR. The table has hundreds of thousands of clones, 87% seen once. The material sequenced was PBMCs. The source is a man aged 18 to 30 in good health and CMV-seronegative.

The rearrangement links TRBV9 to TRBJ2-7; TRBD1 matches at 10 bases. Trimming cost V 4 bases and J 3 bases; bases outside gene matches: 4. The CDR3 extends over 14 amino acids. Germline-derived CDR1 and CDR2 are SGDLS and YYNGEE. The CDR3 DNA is TGTGCCAGCAGCCCGGGACAGGGGATCTACGAGCAGTACTTC. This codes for CASSPGQGIYEQYF.

CDR3 DNA sequence: TGCGCCAGCTCGCCGGGACTAGGTGGGACCCAGTACTTC. Translating gives CASSPGLGGTQYF. The genes are TRBV10-1 and TRBJ2-5, with 8 bases lining up with TRBD2. The germline V gene has CDR1 WNHNN and CDR2 SYGVQD (reference sequence). The ends lost 8 bases at V and 7 bases at J; junction bases unmatched: 9. The CDR3 loop spans 13 amino acids.

For the CDR3, the DNA is TGTGCCAGCAGCTTTAGTGGAATGGCTAGCGGGGCGAACAATGAGCAGTTCTTC. Its translation is CASSFSGMASGANNEQFF. The chain uses TRBV7-9 and TRBJ2-1, with 9 positions matching TRBD2. The CDR3 sequence is 18 residues long. The V gene's germline CDR1 is SEHNR and CDR2 FQNEAQ (reference sequence). Trimming cost V 3 bases and J 5 bases; bases outside gene matches: 14.

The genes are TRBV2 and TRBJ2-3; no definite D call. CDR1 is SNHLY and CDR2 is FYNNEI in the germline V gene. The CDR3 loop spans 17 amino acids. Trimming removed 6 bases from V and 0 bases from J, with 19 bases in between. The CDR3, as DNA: TGTGCCAGCAGACCCCCTCCCGGGTCCACTAGCACAGATACGCAGTATTTT. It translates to CASRPPPGSTSTDTQYF.

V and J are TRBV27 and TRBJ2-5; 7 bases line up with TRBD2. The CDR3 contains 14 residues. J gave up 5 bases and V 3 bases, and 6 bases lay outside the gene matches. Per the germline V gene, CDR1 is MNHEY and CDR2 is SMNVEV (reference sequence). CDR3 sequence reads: CASSFGQGGETQYF. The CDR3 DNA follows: TGTGCCAGCAGTTTCGGTCAGGGAGGGGAGACCCAGTACTTC.

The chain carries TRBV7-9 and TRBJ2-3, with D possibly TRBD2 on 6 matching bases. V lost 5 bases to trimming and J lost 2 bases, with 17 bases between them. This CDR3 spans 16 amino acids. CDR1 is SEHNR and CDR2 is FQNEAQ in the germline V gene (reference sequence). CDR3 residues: CASSGLGGDPTDTQYF. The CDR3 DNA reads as TGTGCCAGCAGCGGACTCGGGGGAGACCCCACAGATACGCAGTATTTT.

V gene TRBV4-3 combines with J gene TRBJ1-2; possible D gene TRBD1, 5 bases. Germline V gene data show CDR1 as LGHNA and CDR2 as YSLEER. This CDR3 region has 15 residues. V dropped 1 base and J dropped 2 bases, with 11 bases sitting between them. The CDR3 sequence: CASSQVATENYGYTF. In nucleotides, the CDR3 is TGCGCCAGCAGCCAAGTGGCGACAGAGAACTATGGCTACACCTTC.

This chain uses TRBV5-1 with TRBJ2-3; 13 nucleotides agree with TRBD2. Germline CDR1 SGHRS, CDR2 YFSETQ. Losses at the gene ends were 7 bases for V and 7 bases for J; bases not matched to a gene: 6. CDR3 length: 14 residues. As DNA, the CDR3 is TGCGCCAGCTCAACGACTAGCGGGGGGAATACGCAGTATTTT. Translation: CASSTTSGGNTQYF.

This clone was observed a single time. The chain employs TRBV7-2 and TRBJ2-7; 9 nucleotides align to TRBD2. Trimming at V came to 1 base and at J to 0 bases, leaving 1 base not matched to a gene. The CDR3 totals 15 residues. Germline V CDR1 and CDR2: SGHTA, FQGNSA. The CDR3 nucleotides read TGTGCCAGCAGCTTAGGACTAGCGGCCTCCTACGAGCAGTACTTC. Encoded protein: CASSLGLAASYEQYF.

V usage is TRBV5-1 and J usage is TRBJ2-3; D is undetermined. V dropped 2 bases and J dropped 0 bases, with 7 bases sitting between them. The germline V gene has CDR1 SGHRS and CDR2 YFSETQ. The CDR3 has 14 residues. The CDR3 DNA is TGCGCCAGCAGCTTTGACTGGAGCACAGATACGCAGTATTTT. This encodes CASSFDWSTDTQYF.

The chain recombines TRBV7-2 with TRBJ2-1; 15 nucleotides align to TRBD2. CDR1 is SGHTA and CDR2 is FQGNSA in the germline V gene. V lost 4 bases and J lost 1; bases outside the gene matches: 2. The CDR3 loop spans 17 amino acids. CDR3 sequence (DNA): TGTGCCAGCAGCTACGGACTAGCGGGGGGGTCCTACAATGAGCAGTTCTTC. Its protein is CASSYGLAGGSYNEQFF.

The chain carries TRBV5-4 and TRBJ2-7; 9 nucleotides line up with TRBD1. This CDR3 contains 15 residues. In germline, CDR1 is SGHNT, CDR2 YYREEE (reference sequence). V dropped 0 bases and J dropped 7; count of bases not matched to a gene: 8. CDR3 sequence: CASSLAGQGKGEQYF. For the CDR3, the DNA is TGTGCCAGCAGCTTGGCTGGACAGGGGAAAGGTGAGCAGTACTTC.

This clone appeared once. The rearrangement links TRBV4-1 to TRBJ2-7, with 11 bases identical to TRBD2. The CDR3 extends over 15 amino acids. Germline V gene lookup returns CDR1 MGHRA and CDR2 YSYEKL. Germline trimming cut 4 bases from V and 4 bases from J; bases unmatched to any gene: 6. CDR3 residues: CASSPLAGGRYEQYF. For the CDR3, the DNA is TGCGCCAGCAGCCCATTAGCGGGGGGGCGTTACGAGCAGTACTTC.

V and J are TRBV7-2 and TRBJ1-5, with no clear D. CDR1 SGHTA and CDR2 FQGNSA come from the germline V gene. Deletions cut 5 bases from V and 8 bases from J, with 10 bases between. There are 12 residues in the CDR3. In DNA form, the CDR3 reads TGTGCCAGCAGCAGAGGGAAGGAGCCCCAGCATTTT. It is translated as CASSRGKEPQHF.

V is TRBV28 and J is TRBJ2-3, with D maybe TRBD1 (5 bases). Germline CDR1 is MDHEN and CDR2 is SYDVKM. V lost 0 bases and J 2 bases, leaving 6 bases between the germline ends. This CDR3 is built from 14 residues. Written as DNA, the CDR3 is TGTGCCAGCAGTTTATGGACAGTCACAGATACGCAGTATTTT. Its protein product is CASSLWTVTDTQYF.

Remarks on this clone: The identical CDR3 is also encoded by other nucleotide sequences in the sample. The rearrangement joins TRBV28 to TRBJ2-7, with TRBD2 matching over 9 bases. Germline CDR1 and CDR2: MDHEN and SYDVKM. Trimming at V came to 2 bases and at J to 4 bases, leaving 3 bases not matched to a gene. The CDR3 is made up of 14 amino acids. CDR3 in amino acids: CASSLGLAGYEQYF. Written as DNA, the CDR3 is TGTGCCAGCAGTTTAGGTCTAGCGGGATACGAGCAGTACTTC.

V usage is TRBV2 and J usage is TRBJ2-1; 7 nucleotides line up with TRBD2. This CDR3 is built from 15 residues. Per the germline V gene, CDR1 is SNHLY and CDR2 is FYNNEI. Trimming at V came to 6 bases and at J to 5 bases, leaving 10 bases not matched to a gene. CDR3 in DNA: TGTGCCAGCAGCTCCCGGGACTATGGCCACAATGAGCAGTTCTTC. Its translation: CASSSRDYGHNEQFF.

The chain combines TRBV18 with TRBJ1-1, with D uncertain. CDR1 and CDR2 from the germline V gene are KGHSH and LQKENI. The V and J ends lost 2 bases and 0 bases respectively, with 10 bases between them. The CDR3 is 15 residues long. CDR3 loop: CASSPASPMNTEAFF. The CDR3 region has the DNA TGTGCCAGCTCACCAGCGAGCCCCATGAACACTGAAGCTTTCTTT. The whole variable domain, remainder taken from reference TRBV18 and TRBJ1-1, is NAGVMQNPRHLVRRRGQEARLRCSPMKGHSHVYWYRQLPEEGLKFMVYLQKENIIDESGMPKERFSAEFPKEGPSILRIQQVVRGDSAAYFCASSPASPMNTEAFFGQGTRLTVV.

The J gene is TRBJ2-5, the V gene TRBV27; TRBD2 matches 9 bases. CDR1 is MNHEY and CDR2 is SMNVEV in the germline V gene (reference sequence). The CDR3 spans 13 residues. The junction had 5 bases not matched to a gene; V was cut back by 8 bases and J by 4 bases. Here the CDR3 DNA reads TGTGCCAGCTGGGCGGGGGGGCGAGAGACCCAGTACTTC. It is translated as CASWAGGRETQYF.